A single TCR beta chain is shown here with its context. This CDR3 is built from 15 residues. With 0 bases removed from V and 10 bases from J, the gap between germline ends came to 13 bases. Per the germline V gene, CDR1 is LGHDT and CDR2 is YNNKEL (reference sequence). The data belong to a study of CD4+ T cells in melanoma. This table comes from immunoSEQ multiplex PCR, and its TCRdb copy is limited to in-frame clones, with some not included. The sample carries about 10,000 clones, 60% to 85% recorded once. Sequencing was done on a sample of cells from a culture (not recorded whether cultured in vitro). The rearrangement links TRBV3-1 (or the pseudogene TRBV3-2) to TRBJ1-6, with D tentatively TRBD1 (5 bases). This receptor was obtained from a human donor with melanoma. CDR3 loop: CASSQDWGKNSPLHF. The DNA for the CDR3 is TGTGCCAGCAGCCAAGATTGGGGGAAGAACTCACCCCTCCACTTT.